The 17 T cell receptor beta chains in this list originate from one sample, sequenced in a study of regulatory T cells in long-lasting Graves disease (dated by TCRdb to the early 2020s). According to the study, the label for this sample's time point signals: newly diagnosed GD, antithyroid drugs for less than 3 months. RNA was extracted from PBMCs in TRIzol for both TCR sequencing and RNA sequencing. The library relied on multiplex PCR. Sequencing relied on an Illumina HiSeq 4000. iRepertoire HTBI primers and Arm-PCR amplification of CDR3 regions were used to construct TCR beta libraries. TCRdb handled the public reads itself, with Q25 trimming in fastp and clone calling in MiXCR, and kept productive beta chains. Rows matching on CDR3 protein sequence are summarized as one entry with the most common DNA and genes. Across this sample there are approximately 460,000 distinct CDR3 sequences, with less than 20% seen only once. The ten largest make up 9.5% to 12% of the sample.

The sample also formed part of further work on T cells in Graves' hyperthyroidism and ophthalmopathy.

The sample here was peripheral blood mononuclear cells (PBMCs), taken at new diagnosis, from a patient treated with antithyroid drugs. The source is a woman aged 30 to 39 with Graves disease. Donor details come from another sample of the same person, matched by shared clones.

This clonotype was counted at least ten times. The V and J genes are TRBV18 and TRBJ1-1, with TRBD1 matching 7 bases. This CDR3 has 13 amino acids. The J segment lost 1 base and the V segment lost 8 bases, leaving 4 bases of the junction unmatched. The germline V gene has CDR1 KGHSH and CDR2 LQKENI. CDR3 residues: CASSGTANTEAFF. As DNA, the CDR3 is TGTGCCAGCAGCGGGACAGCGAACACTGAAGCTTTCTTT.

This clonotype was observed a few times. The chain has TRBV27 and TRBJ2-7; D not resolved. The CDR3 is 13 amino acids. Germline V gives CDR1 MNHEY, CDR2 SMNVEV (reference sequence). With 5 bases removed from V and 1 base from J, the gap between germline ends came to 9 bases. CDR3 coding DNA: TGTGCCAGCAGTGGAGCCAGTTCCTACGAGCAGTACTTC. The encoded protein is CASSGASSYEQYF.

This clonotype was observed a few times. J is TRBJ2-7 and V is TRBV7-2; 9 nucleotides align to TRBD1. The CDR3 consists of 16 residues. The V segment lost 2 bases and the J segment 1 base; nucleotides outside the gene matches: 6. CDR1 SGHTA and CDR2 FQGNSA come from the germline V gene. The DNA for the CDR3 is TGTGCCAGCAGCTTATCCCGCGGGACAGGGTCCTACGAGCAGTACTTC. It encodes CASSLSRGTGSYEQYF.

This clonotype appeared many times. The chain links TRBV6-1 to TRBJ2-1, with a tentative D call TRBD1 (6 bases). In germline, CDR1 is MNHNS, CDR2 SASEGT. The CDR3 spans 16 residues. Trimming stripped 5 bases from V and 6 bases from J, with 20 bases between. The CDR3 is CASSPIGRGFGNEQFF. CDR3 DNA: TGTGCCAGCAGTCCTATTGGTAGGGGGTTCGGCAATGAGCAGTTCTTC.

CDR3 loop: CSVELDRATDTQYF. The CDR3, as DNA: TGCAGCGTTGAACTAGACAGGGCCACAGATACGCAGTATTTT. The chain has TRBV29-1 and TRBJ2-3, with 7 bases lining up with TRBD1. The junction had 4 bases not matched to a gene; V was cut back by 2 bases and J by 2 bases. Germline assignment: CDR1 SQVTM and CDR2 ANQGSEA. The CDR3 loop spans 14 amino acids.

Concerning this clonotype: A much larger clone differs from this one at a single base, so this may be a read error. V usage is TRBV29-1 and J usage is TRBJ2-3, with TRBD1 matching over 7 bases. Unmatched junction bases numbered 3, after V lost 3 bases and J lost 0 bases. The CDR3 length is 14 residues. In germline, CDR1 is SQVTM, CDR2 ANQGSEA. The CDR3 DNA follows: TGCAGCGTTGACAGGGACAGCAGCACAGATACGCAGTATTTT. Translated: CSVDRDSSTDTQYF.

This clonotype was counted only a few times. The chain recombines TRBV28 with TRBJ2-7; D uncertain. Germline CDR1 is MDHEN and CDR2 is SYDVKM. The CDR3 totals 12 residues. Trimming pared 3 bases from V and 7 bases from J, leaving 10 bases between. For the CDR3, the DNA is TGTGCCAGCAGTTTGGTAAGATTTGAGCAGTACTTC. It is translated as CASSLVRFEQYF.

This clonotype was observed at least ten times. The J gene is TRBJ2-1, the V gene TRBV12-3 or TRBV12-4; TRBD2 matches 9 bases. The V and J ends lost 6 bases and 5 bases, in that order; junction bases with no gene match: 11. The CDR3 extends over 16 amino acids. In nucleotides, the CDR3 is TGTGCCAGCAGCTCTAATAGCGGGAGAATCGACAATGAGCAGTTCTTC. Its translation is CASSSNSGRIDNEQFF.

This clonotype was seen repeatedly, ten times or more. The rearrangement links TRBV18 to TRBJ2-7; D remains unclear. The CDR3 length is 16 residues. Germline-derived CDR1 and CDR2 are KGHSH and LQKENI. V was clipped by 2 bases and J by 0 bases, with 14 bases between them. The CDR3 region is CASSPNGMHVSYEQYF. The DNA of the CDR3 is TGTGCCAGCTCACCAAATGGGATGCACGTCTCCTACGAGCAGTACTTC. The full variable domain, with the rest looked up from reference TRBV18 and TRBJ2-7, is NAGVMQNPRHLVRRRGQEARLRCSPMKGHSHVYWYRQLPEEGLKFMVYLQKENIIDESGMPKERFSAEFPKEGPSILRIQQVVRGDSAAYFCASSPNGMHVSYEQYFGPGTRLTVT.

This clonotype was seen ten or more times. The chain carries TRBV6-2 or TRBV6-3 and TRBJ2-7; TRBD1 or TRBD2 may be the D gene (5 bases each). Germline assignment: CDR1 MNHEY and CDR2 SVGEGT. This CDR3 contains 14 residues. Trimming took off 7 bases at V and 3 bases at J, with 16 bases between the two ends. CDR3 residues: CASIDLGRDYEQYF. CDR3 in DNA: TGTGCCAGCATCGATTTGGGACGGGACTACGAGCAGTACTTC.

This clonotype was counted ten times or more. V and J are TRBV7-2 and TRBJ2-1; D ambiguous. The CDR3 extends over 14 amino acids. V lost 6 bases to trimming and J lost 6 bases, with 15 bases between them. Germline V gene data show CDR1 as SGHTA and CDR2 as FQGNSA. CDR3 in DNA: TGTGCCAGCAGTTTCCTCCTGACGTTCAATGAGCAGTTCTTC. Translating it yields CASSFLLTFNEQFF.

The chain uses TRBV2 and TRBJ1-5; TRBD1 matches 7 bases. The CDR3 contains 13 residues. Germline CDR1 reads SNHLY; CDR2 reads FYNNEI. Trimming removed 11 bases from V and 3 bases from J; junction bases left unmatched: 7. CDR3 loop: CAVGDRANQPQHF. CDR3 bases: TGTGCCGTGGGAGACAGGGCCAATCAGCCCCAGCATTTT. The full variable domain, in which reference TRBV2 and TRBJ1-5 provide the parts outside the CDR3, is EPEVTQTPSHQVTQMGQEVILRCVPISNHLYFYWYRQILGQKVEFLVSFYNNEISEKSEIFDDQFSVERPDGSNFTLKIRSTKLEDSAMYFCAVGDRANQPQHFGDGTRLSIL.

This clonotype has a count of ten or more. CDR3 coding DNA: TGTGCCAGCAGCTTAGGGGAGACCGGGACGGACTATGGCTACACCTTC. Protein product: CASSLGETGTDYGYTF. The chain carries TRBV11-2 and TRBJ1-2; TRBD1 might be the D (5 bases). CDR1 SGHAT and CDR2 FQNNGV come from the germline V gene. Deletions cut 1 base from V and 3 bases from J, with 15 bases between. This CDR3 region has 16 residues.

The CDR3 DNA reads as TGTGCCACCAGTACCGAGTCCGCCGGGTACGAGCAGTACTTC. It encodes CATSTESAGYEQYF. V is TRBV4-2 and J is TRBJ2-7; D uncertain. V lost 10 bases, J lost 4 bases, and 20 bases lay in between. This CDR3 comprises 14 residues. Germline CDR1 and CDR2: LGHNA and YNFKEQ.

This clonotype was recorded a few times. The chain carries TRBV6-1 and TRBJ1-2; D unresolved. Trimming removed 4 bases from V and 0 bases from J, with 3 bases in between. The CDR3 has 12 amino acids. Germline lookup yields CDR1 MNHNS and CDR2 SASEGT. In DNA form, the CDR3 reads TGTGCCAGCAGTGGGTCTAACTATGGCTACACCTTC. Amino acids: CASSGSNYGYTF.

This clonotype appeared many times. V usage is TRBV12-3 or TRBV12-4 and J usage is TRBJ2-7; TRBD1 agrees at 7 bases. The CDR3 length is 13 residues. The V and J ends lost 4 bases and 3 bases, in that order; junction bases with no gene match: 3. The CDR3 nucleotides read TGTGCCAGCAGTTCCGGGACAGTCTACGAGCAGTACTTC. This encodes CASSSGTVYEQYF.

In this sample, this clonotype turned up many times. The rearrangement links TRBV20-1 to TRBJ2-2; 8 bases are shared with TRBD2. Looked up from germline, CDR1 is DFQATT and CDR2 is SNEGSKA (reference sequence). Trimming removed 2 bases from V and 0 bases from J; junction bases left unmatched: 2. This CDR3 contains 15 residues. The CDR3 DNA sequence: TGCAGTGCTAGACAAGCGGGAGCGAACACCGGGGAGCTGTTTTTT. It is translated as CSARQAGANTGELFF.